The T cell receptor beta chain described here comes from a study of T cells in localized non-small cell lung cancer. This CDR3 is built from 17 residues. Profiled with immunoSEQ multiplex PCR; TCRdb holds only in-frame clones, not every one. Here the sample spans tens of thousands of clones, 86% being singletons. This material consisted of peripheral blood, taken before any cancer treatment. The receptor's source is a male donor older than 55 with stage III squamous cell lung carcinoma. The rearrangement links TRBV21-1 to TRBJ2-1; TRBD1 reflects the table's D call only, with no check against the DNA. TRBV21-1 is noted as a pseudogene. CDR3 region: CASSRPRQGEVNNEQFF. The CDR3 DNA reads TGTGCCAGCAGCAGACCCCGACAGGGGGAAGTAAACAATGAGCAGTTCTTC.